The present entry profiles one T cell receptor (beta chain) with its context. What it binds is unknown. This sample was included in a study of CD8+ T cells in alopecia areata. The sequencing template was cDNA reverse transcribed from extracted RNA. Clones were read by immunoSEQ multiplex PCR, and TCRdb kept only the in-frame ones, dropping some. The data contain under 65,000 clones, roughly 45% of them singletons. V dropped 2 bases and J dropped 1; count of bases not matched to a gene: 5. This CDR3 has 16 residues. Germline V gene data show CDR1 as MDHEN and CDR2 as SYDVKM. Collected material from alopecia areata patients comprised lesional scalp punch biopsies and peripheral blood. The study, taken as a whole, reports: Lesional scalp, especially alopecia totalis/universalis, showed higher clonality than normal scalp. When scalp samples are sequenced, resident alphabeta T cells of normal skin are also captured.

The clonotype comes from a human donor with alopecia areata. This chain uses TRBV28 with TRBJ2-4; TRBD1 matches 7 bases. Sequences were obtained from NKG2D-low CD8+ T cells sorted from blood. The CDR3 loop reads CASSLTGARAKNIQYF. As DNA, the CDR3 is TGTGCCAGCAGTTTAACAGGGGCTAGGGCCAAAAACATTCAGTACTTC.